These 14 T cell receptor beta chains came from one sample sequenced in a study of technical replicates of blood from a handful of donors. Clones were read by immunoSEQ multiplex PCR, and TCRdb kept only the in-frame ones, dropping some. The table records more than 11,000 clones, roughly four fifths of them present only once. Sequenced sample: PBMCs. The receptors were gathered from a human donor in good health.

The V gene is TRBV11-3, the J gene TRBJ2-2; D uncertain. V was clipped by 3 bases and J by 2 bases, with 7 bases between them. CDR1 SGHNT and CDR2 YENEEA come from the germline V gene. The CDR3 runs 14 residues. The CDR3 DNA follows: TGTGCCAGCAGCTTTCACGGTAACACCGGGGAGCTGTTTTTT. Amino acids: CASSFHGNTGELFF. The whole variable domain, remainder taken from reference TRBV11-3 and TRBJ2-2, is EAGVVQSPRYKIIEKKQPVAFWCNPISGHNTLYWYLQNLGQGPELLIRYENEEAVDDSQLPKDRFSAERLKGVDSTLKIQPAELGDSAVYLCASSFHGNTGELFFGEGSRLTVL.

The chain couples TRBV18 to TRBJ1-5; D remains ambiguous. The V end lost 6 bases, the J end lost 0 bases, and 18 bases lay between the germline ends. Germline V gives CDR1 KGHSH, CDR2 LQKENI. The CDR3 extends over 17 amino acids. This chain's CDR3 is CASSPRNDGYSNQPQHF. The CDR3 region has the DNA TGTGCCAGCTCTCCGCGAAACGATGGTTATAGCAATCAGCCCCAGCATTTT.

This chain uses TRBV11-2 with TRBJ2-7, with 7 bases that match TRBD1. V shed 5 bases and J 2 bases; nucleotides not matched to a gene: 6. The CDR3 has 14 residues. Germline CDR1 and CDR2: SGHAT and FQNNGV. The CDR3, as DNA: TGTGCCAGCAGCCAAGAACAGGGGCCCTACGAGCAGTACTTC. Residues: CASSQEQGPYEQYF. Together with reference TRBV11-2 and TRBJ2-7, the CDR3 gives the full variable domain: EAGVAQSPRYKIIEKRQSVAFWCNPISGHATLYWYQQILGQGPKLLIQFQNNGVVDDSQLPKDRFSAERLKGVDSTLKIQPAKLEDSAVYLCASSQEQGPYEQYFGPGTRLTVT.

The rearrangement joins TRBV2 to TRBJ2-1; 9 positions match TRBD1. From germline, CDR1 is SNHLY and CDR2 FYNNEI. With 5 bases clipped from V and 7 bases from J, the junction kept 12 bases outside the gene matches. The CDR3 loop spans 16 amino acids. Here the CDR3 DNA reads TGTGCCAGCAGTAATATATTGACAGGGGGAGGGAATGAGCAGTTCTTC. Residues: CASSNILTGGGNEQFF.

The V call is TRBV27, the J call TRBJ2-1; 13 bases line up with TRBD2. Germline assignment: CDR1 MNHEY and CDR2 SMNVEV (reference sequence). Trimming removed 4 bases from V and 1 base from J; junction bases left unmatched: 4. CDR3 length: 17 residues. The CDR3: CASSSGLAGESYNEQFF. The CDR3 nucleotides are TGTGCCAGCAGTTCTGGACTAGCGGGAGAATCCTACAATGAGCAGTTCTTC.

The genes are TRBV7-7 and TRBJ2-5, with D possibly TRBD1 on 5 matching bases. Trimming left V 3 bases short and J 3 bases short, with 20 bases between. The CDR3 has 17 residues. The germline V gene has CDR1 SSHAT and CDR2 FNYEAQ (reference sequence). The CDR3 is CASSLVTVLNGKETQYF. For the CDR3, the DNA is TGTGCCAGCAGCTTGGTGACAGTGCTAAATGGCAAAGAGACCCAGTACTTC.

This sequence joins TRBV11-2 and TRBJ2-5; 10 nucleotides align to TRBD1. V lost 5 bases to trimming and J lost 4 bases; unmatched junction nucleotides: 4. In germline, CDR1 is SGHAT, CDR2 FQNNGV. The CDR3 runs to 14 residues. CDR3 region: CASSQRTGGETQYF. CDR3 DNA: TGTGCCAGCAGCCAAAGGACAGGGGGAGAGACCCAGTACTTC.

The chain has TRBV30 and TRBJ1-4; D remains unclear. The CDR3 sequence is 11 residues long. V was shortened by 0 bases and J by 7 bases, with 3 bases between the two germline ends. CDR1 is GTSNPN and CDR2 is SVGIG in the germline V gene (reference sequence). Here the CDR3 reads CAWSVSEKLFF. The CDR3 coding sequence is TGTGCCTGGAGTGTGAGTGAAAAACTGTTTTTT.

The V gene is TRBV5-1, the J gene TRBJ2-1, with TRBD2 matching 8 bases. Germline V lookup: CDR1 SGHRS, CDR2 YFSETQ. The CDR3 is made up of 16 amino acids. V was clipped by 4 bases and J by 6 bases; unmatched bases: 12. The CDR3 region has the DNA TGCGCCAGCAGCCCCCCCCCACGGGAGGGGGTCAATGAGCAGTTCTTC. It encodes CASSPPPREGVNEQFF.

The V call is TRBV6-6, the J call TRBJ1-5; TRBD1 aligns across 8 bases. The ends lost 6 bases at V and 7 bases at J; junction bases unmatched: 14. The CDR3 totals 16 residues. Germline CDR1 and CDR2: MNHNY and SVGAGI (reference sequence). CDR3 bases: TGTGCCAGCAGGAGTCAGGGGGCAGGGGGCTGGCAGCCCCAGCATTTT. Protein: CASRSQGAGGWQPQHF.

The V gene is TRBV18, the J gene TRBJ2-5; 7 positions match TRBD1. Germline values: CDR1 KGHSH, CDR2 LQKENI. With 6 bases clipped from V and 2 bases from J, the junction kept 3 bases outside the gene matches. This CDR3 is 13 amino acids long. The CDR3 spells CASSRQGQETQYF. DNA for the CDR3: TGTGCCAGCTCGAGACAGGGTCAAGAGACCCAGTACTTC. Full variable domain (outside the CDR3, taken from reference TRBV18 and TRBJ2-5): NAGVMQNPRHLVRRRGQEARLRCSPMKGHSHVYWYRQLPEEGLKFMVYLQKENIIDESGMPKERFSAEFPKEGPSILRIQQVVRGDSAAYFCASSRQGQETQYFGPGTRLLVL.

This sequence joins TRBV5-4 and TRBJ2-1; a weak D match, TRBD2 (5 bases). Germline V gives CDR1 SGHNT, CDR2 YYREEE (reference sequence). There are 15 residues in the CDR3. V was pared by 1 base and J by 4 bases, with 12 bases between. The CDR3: CASSLWRSGYNEQFF. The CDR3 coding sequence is TGTGCCAGCAGCTTGTGGCGTTCGGGGTACAATGAGCAGTTCTTC.

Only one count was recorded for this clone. The CDR3: CASRLEGGPDYEQYF. The CDR3 DNA is TGTGCCAGCAGGCTTGAGGGAGGGCCCGACTACGAGCAGTACTTC. The chain joins TRBV2 to TRBJ2-7; 7 nucleotides match TRBD2. After removal of 6 bases from V and 3 bases from J, the junction contained 11 bases not matched to a gene. The CDR3 length is 15 residues. The germline V gene encodes CDR1 SNHLY and CDR2 FYNNEI.

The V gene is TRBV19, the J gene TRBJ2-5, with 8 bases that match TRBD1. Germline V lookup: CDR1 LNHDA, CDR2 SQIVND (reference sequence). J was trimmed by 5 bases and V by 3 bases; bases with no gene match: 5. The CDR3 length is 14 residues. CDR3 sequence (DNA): TGTGCCAGTAGTATTAGGACAGGGTCCGAGACCCAGTACTTC. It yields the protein CASSIRTGSETQYF.